The 22 T cell receptor beta chains below all came from one sample that was sequenced in a study of T cells in women clearing cervical HPV infection. Measured with immunoSEQ multiplex PCR; TCRdb has only the in-frame clones, and not every one. The sample includes 35,000 to 45,000 clones. Material: blood buffy coat. The receptor source for this set is a woman aged 18 to 75 with a cervical HPV16 infection that either progressed to CIN3+ or cleared (not recorded which).

About this clone itself: One end of the junction does not line up with germline, which may come from a read error. The DNA ends 3 residues before the CDR3 does, and the rest of the CDR3 is filled in from the germline J gene. The chain couples TRBV4-2 to TRBJ2-7; 15 nucleotides align to TRBD2. The CDR3 length is 16 residues. Germline-derived CDR1 and CDR2 are LGHNA and YNFKEQ. CDR3 sequence: CASSHGLAGGNYEQYF. CDR3 DNA, as far as it was read: TGCGCCAGCAGCCACGGACTAGCGGGAGGGAACTACGAG.

Comments on this clone: The read finishes 3 residues shy of the CDR3 end, and the germline J gene is used to complete it. V is TRBV3-1 (or the pseudogene TRBV3-2) and J is TRBJ2-7, with D tentatively TRBD1 (6 bases). The germline CDR1 and CDR2 sequences are LGHDT and YNNKEL (reference sequence). The CDR3 contains 19 residues. The V end was cut by 4 bases, the J end by 0 bases, with 25 bases between. Incomplete CDR3 DNA: TGTGCCAGCAGCCCCCCTGGGGGCAGGGTGGACCTTAGCTCCTACGAG. The encoded protein is CASSPPGGRVDLSSYE. In full, the CDR3 reads CASSPPGGRVDLSSYEQYF.

As concerns this clone: The read gets to within 3 residues of the CDR3 end, and the germline J gene fills in the rest. The chain links TRBV2 to TRBJ2-3; 9 bases agree with TRBD2. The V gene's germline CDR1 is SNHLY and CDR2 FYNNEI. The CDR3 length is 14 residues. V was pared by 7 bases and J by 6 bases, with 8 bases of the junction left unmatched. CDR3 DNA (partial): TGTGCCAGCACTATGGCTAGCGGGGCTGATACG. Translated: CASTMASGADT. The full CDR3 protein is CASTMASGADTQYF.

Concerning this clone itself: The CDR3 end is not reached by the read, which stops 3 residues before it; the germline J gene fills it in. The chain combines TRBV7-6 with TRBJ2-7; the D is unclear. There are 12 residues in the CDR3. The germline V and J ends were trimmed by 4 bases and 6 bases, with 10 bases remaining between them. From germline, CDR1 is SGHVS and CDR2 FNYEAQ. CDR3 bases read: TGTGCCAGCAGCTCTGACTTCCCCGAG. Translating it yields CASSSDFPE. The full CDR3 protein reads CASSSDFPEQYF.

Concerning this clone itself: The read falls 3 residues short of the CDR3 end, and the missing part is taken from the germline J gene. V is TRBV11-3 and J is TRBJ1-1, with D maybe TRBD1 (5 bases). Trimming took 3 bases from V and 1 from J, leaving 6 bases between them. Germline CDR1 is SGHNT and CDR2 is YENEEA. This CDR3 contains 13 residues. The CDR3 spells CASSLGGNTEAFF. The sequenced CDR3 bases are TGTGCCAGCAGCTTGGGGGGGAACACTGAA.

In the case of this clone: The read falls 3 residues short of the CDR3 end, and the missing part is taken from the germline J gene. This chain uses TRBV7-2 with TRBJ2-5, with D possibly matching TRBD2 (6 bases). Germline CDR1 and CDR2: SGHTA and FQGNSA. The CDR3 spans 14 residues. The V gene lost 4 bases and the J gene lost 5 bases, with 14 bases spanning the gap. CDR3 DNA, as far as it was read: TGTGCCAGCAGCTCGACCGGGAGCGGTGAGACC. Encoded protein: CASSSTGSGET. The whole CDR3 region reads CASSSTGSGETQYF.

Concerning this clone itself: The read ends 3 residues shy of where the CDR3 ends; the end is completed using the germline J gene. J is TRBJ2-3 and V is TRBV20-1; D possibly corresponds to TRBD2 (6 bases). The length of the CDR3 is 15 residues. Germline V lookup: CDR1 DFQATT, CDR2 SNEGSKA (reference sequence). CDR3 bases read: TGCAGTGCCGCCCCCGAGACTAGGGACCAAGAGACG. Encoded protein: CSAAPETRDQET. The entire CDR3 sequence reads CSAAPETRDQETQYF.

About this clone itself: The sequence runs out 3 residues before the end of the CDR3; the remainder is reconstructed from the germline J gene. The rearrangement links TRBV7-9 to TRBJ1-2; D is undetermined. V dropped 11 bases and J dropped 3 bases, with 16 bases sitting between them. CDR1 and CDR2 (germline): SEHNR, FQNEAQ (reference sequence). This CDR3 comprises 13 residues. CDR3 DNA (partial): TGTGCCTTTAACCCCGTAAGCTACTATGGC. Its protein is CAFNPVSYYG. From start to end, the CDR3 is CAFNPVSYYGYTF.

As for this clone: The read ends 3 residues before the CDR3 terminus; that terminus is restored from the germline J gene. The chain joins TRBV19 to TRBJ2-4; possible D gene TRBD1, 6 bases. The CDR3 spans 17 residues. Looked up from germline, CDR1 is LNHDA and CDR2 is SQIVND (reference sequence). The covered CDR3 bases are TGTGCCAGTAGTTCCCCGACAGGCCCGCTGTCTAACTATGGT. It yields the protein CASSSPTGPLSNYG. The whole CDR3 sequence is CASSSPTGPLSNYGQYF.

On this clone itself: The read terminates 3 residues ahead of where the CDR3 ends, so the germline J gene completes it. This rearrangement joins TRBV7-2 to TRBJ1-1; D unclear. Germline CDR1 SGHTA, CDR2 FQGNSA. The germline V and J ends were trimmed by 3 bases and 3 bases, with 8 bases remaining between them. The CDR3 loop spans 13 amino acids. The CDR3 loop is CASSFYTDTEAFF. The covered CDR3 bases are TGTGCCAGCAGCTTTTATACGGACACTGAA.

Notes on this clone: The read gets to within 3 residues of the CDR3 end, and the germline J gene fills in the rest. The chain uses TRBV30 and TRBJ1-2; tentatively, D is TRBD1 (5 bases). Per germline, CDR1 GTSNPN and CDR2 SVGIG (reference sequence). Trimming cost V 2 bases and J 5 bases, with 12 bases left between them. This CDR3 is 13 amino acids long. The covered CDR3 bases are TGTGCCTGGAGTCCGGGGGGAACTTATGGC. It specifies CAWSPGGTYG. The CDR3 in full is CAWSPGGTYGYTF.

Notes on this clone: The CDR3 goes on 3 residues after the read ends, and that part is filled in from the germline J gene. This sequence joins TRBV5-8 and TRBJ1-2; a possible D gene is TRBD1 (6 bases). CDR3 length: 15 residues. Germline V CDR1 and CDR2: SGHTS, YDEGEE. CDR3 sequence reads: CASSSWTAGTRGYTF. Partial CDR3 DNA: TGTGCCAGCAGCTCCTGGACAGCCGGAACTCGCGGC.

Note on this clone: The sequenced fragment ends 3 residues before the CDR3 boundary, so the rest is inferred from the germline J gene. The rearrangement joins TRBV20-1 to TRBJ2-5, with 9 bases lining up with TRBD2. V gave up 0 bases and J gave up 1 base; unmatched junction bases: 3. Germline CDR1 and CDR2: DFQATT and SNEGSKA (reference sequence). The CDR3 is 15 residues long. Incomplete CDR3 DNA: TGCAGTGCTAGAGAAGGAGCGGGAGGCCAAGAGACC. Translating it yields CSAREGAGGQET. From start to end, the CDR3 is CSAREGAGGQETQYF.

Notes on this clone: The read terminates 3 residues before the CDR3 end, so the remaining end is supplied by the germline J gene. This chain connects TRBV6-2 or TRBV6-3 to TRBJ2-3; possibly TRBD1 for D (5 bases). This CDR3 comprises 12 residues. Germline V gives CDR1 MNHEY, CDR2 SVGEGT. The CDR3 bases that were read are TGTGCCAGCAGGCAGGGTAATCAGCCG. It specifies CASRQGNQP. The full CDR3 is CASRQGNQPQYF.

As regards this clone: The DNA ends 3 residues before the CDR3 does, and the rest of the CDR3 is filled in from the germline J gene. This chain joins TRBV29-1 and TRBJ2-3; possible D gene TRBD2, 5 bases. The germline V gene has CDR1 SQVTM and CDR2 ANQGSEA. The CDR3 has 14 amino acids. The CDR3 protein is CSVRLALLQETQYF. The part of the CDR3 DNA that was read is TGCAGCGTCAGGCTAGCCCTACTCCAAGAGACG.

With regard to this clone: The read ends 3 residues shy of where the CDR3 ends; the end is completed using the germline J gene. V is TRBV11-2 and J is TRBJ2-2; 7 bases align to TRBD1. The ends lost 4 bases at V and 6 bases at J; junction bases unmatched: 8. Germline loops: CDR1 SGHAT, CDR2 FQNNGV. The CDR3 runs to 15 residues. This CDR3 is CASSSLTGKPGELFF. Incomplete CDR3 DNA: TGTGCCAGCAGCTCCTTGACAGGGAAGCCCGGGGAG.

As concerns this clone: The read falls 3 residues short of the CDR3 end, and the missing part is taken from the germline J gene. The V call is TRBV19, the J call TRBJ1-1, with 8 nucleotides matching TRBD1. The J segment lost 7 bases and the V segment lost 5 bases, leaving 6 bases of the junction unmatched. Germline values: CDR1 LNHDA, CDR2 SQIVND (reference sequence). The CDR3 totals 13 residues. The CDR3 DNA, read in part, is TGTGCCAGTAGTGACAGGGGACTTCTTGAA. As protein: CASSDRGLLE. The entire CDR3 protein reads CASSDRGLLEAFF. The full variable domain, its missing parts supplied by reference TRBV19 and TRBJ1-1, is DGGITQSPKYLFRKEGQNVTLSCEQNLNHDAMYWYRQDPGQGLRLIYYSQIVNDFQKGDIAEGYSVSREKKESFPLTVTSAQKNPTAFYLCASSDRGLLEAFFGQGTRLTVV.

Regarding this clone: With the read ending 3 residues before the CDR3 end, the germline J gene is used to fill in that end. The chain recombines TRBV19 with TRBJ2-7; a possible D gene is TRBD1 (5 bases). Trimming stripped 5 bases from V and 3 bases from J, with 17 bases between. Germline CDR1 reads LNHDA; CDR2 reads SQIVND (reference sequence). This CDR3 region has 15 residues. The part of the CDR3 DNA that was read is TGTGCCAGTAGTCTGGAGCCAGGGAAAAACTACGAG. This encodes CASSLEPGKNYE. The complete CDR3 reads CASSLEPGKNYEQYF. Combining the CDR3 with reference TRBV19 and TRBJ2-7 gives the whole variable domain DGGITQSPKYLFRKEGQNVTLSCEQNLNHDAMYWYRQDPGQGLRLIYYSQIVNDFQKGDIAEGYSVSREKKESFPLTVTSAQKNPTAFYLCASSLEPGKNYEQYFGPGTRLTVT.

Notes on this clone: With the read ending 3 residues before the CDR3 end, the germline J gene is used to fill in that end. The chain has TRBV2 and TRBJ1-4, with TRBD1 as a possible D gene (5 bases). The CDR3 sequence is 14 residues long. Trimming removed 4 bases from V and 5 bases from J, with 11 bases in between. Germline-derived CDR1 and CDR2 are SNHLY and FYNNEI. The sequenced part of the CDR3 DNA is TGTGCCAGCAGTGGTTCCGGGGGGAATGAAAAA. Translation: CASSGSGGNEK. In full, the CDR3 is CASSGSGGNEKLFF.

CDR3 in amino acids: CASSLKPGRDTEAFF. The sequenced CDR3 bases are TGCGCCAGCAGCTTGAAACCAGGGCGTGACACTGAA. The genes are TRBV5-1 and TRBJ1-1, with D possibly being TRBD1 (5 bases). The CDR3 end falls 3 residues outside the read, so it is completed with the germline J gene. This CDR3 comprises 15 residues. The germline V gene encodes CDR1 SGHRS and CDR2 YFSETQ. The ends were cut back, 1 base at V and 3 bases at J, with 13 bases in the middle.

Details on this clone: The read ends 3 residues before the CDR3 terminus; that terminus is restored from the germline J gene. The chain joins TRBV2 to TRBJ1-2, with no clear D. The germline CDR1 and CDR2 sequences are SNHLY and FYNNEI. The CDR3 runs to 14 residues. The sequenced CDR3 bases are TGTGCCATCAAACTAGCGGGAGTCGGAGATACC. Translation gives CAIKLAGVGDT. The complete CDR3 sequence is CAIKLAGVGDTYTF.

On this clone itself: One junction end does not reproduce the germline sequence, and a read error may be involved. The CDR3 end is not reached by the read, which stops 3 residues before it; the germline J gene fills it in. V and J are TRBV20-1 and TRBJ2-1; 12 bases line up with TRBD2. Germline assignment: CDR1 DFQATT and CDR2 SNEGSKA (reference sequence). This CDR3 comprises 14 residues. The covered CDR3 bases are TGCAGTGCCAGAGGACTAGCGGGAACCAATGAG. The encoded protein is CSARGLAGTNE. In full, the CDR3 is CSARGLAGTNEQFF.